This T cell receptor (beta chain) was retrieved from a study of cytomegalovirus exposure and HLA in healthy donors. PCR was performed using 60 Vbeta and 13 Jbeta primers. Measured with immunoSEQ multiplex PCR; TCRdb has only the in-frame clones, and not every one. The sample holds approximately 120,000 clones, 70% to 80% seen once. Study-level points and caveats: A later analysis linked a missense DCLRE1C variant to TCR beta V- and J-gene trimming.

As for this clone: Its specificity is unknown.

The sample taken for sequencing was PBMCs. The receptor comes from a middle-aged man in good health and CMV-seronegative.

The CDR3 coding sequence is TGTGCCACCAGCGTTAGCTCTGGGGCCAACGTCCTGACTTTC. This encodes CATSVSSGANVLTF. This chain links TRBV15 with TRBJ2-6; D gene ambiguous. Between the trimmed V and J ends, which lost 5 bases and 0 bases, there was a span of 5 bases. The CDR3 has 14 amino acids. Germline V gene sequence: CDR1 LNHNV, CDR2 YYDKDF (reference sequence).